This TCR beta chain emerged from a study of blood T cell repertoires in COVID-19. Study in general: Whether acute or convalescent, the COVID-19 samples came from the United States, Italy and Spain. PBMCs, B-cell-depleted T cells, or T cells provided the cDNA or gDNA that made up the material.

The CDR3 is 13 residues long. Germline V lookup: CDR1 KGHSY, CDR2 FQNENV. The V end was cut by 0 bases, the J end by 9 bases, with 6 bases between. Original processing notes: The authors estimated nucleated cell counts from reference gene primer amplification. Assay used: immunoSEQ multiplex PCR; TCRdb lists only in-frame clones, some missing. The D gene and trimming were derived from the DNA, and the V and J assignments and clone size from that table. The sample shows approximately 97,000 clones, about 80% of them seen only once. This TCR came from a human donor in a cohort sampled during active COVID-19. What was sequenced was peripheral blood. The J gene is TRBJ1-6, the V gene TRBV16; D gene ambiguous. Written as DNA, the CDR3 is TGTGCCAGCAGCCAATCGCGGGTTTCACCCCTCCACTTT. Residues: CASSQSRVSPLHF.